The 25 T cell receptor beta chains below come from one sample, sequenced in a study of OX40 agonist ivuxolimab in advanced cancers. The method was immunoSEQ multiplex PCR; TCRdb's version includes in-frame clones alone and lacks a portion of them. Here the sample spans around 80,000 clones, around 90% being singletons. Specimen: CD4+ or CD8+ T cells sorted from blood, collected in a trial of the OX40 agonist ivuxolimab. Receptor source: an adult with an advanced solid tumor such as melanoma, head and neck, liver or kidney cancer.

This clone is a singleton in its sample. The CDR3 DNA reads as TGTGCCAGTAGTATAGGCCGGACAGGGCGGACCGGGGAGCTGTTTTTT. It yields the protein CASSIGRTGRTGELFF. The V call is TRBV19, the J call TRBJ2-2; 8 bases are shared with TRBD1. J gave up 5 bases and V 1 base, and 6 bases lay outside the gene matches. The CDR3 runs to 16 residues. Germline CDR1 reads LNHDA; CDR2 reads SQIVND (reference sequence).

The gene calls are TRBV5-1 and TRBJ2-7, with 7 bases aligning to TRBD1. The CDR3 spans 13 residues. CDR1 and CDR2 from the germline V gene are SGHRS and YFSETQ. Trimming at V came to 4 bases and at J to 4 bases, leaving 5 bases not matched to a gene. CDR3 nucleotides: TGCGCCAGCAGCGCAACAGGGGTATACGAGCAGTACTTC. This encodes CASSATGVYEQYF.

The CDR3 is CASKTGTSHEQFF. DNA for the CDR3: TGTGCCAGCAAAACCGGGACTAGCCATGAGCAGTTCTTC. This sequence joins TRBV19 and TRBJ2-1, with 9 bases lining up with TRBD2. Germline V gene lookup returns CDR1 LNHDA and CDR2 SQIVND (reference sequence). This CDR3 comprises 13 residues. Losses at the gene ends were 9 bases for V and 8 bases for J; bases not matched to a gene: 8.

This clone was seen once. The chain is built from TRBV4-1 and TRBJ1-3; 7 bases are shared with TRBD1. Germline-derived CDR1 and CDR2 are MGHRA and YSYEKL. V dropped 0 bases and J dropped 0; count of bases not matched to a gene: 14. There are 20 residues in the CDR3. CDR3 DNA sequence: TGCGCCAGCAGCCAAGATCAGGCCAGGGGGTACTGGAGCTCTGGAAACACCATATATTTT. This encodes CASSQDQARGYWSSGNTIYF.

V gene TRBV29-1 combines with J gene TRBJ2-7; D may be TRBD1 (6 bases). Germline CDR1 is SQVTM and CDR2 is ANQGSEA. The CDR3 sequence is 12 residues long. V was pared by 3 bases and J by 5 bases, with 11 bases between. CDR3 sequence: CSVEGAANEQYF. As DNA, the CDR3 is TGCAGCGTTGAGGGGGCAGCTAACGAGCAGTACTTC.

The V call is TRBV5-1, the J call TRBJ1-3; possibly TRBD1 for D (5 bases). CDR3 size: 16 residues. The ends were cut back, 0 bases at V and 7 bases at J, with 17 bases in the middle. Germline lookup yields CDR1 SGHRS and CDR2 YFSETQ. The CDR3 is CASSLAGPQLGNTIYF. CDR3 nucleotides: TGCGCCAGCAGCTTGGCGGGACCCCAACTAGGGAACACCATATATTTT.

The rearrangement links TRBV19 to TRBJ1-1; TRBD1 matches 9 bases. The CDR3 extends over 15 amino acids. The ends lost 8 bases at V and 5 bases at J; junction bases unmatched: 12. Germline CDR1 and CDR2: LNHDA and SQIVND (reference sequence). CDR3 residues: CASANMGQGGTEAFF. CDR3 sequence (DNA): TGTGCCAGTGCTAATATGGGACAGGGAGGGACTGAAGCTTTCTTT.

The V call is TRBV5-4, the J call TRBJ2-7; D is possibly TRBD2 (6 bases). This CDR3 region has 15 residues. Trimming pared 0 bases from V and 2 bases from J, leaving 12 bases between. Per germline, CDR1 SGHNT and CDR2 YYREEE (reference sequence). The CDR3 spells CASSLGGTGAYEQYF. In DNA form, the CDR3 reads TGTGCCAGCAGCTTGGGGGGGACGGGGGCCTACGAGCAGTACTTC.

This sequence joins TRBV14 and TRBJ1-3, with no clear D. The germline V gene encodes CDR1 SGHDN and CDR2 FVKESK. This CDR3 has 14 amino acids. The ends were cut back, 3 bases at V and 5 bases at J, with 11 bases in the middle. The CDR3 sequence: CASSQDSGRNTIYF. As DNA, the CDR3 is TGTGCCAGCAGCCAGGACTCCGGTCGAAACACCATATATTTT.

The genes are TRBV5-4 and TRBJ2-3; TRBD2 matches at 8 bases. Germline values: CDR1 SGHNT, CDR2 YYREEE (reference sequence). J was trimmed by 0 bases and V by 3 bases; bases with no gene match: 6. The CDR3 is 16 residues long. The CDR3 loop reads CASSSSGRPSTDTQYF. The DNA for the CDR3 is TGTGCCAGCAGCTCCAGCGGGAGACCCAGCACAGATACGCAGTATTTT.

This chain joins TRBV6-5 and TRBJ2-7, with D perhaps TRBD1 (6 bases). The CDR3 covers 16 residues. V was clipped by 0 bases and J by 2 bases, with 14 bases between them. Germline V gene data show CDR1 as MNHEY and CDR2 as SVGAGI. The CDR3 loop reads CASSYSQNRATYEQYF. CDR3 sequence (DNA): TGTGCCAGCAGTTACTCCCAAAACAGGGCCACCTACGAGCAGTACTTC.

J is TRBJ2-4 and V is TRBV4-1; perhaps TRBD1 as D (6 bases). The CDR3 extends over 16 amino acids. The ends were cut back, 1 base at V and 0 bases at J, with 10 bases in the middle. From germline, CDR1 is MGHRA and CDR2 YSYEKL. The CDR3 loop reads CASSQARGLAKNIQYF. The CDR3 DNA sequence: TGCGCCAGCAGCCAAGCCAGGGGCCTAGCCAAAAACATTCAGTACTTC.

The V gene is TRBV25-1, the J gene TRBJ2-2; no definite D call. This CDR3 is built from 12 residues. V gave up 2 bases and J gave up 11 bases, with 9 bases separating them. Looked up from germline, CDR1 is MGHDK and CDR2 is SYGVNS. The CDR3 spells CASSELSTELFF. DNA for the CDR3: TGTGCCAGCAGTGAACTCAGTACAGAGCTGTTTTTT.

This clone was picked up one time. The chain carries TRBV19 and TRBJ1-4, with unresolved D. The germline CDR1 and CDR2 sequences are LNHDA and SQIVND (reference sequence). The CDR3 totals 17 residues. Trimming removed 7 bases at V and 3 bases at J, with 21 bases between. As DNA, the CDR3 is TGTGCCAGTAAGCGTAATCGCGGACTCCGCTCTAATGAAAAACTGTTTTTT. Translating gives CASKRNRGLRSNEKLFF.

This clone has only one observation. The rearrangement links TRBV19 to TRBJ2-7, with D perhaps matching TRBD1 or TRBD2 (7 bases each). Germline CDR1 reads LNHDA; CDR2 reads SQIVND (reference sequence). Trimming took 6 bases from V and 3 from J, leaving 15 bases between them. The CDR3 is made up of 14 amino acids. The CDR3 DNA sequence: TGTGCCAGTAGCTACAGGGGAGGGTTCTACGAGCAGTACTTC. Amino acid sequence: CASSYRGGFYEQYF.

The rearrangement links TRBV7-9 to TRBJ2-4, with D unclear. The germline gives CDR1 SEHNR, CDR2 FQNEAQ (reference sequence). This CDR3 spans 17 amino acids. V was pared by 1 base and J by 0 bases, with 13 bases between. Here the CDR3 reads CASSLGARVLAKNIQYF. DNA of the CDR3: TGTGCCAGCAGCTTAGGGGCCAGAGTTCTAGCCAAAAACATTCAGTACTTC.

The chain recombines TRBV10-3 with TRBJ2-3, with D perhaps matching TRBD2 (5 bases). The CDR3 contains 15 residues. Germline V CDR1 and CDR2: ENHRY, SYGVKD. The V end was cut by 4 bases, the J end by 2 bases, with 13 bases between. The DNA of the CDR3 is TGTGCCATCAGTGGGCGGGCCGGCTACACAGATACGCAGTATTTT. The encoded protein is CAISGRAGYTDTQYF.

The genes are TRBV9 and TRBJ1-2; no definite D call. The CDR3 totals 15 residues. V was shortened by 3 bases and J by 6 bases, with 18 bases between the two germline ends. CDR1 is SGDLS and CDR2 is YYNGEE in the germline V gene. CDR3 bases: TGTGCCAGCAGCGCCTCAACGGGTCTCCTAGATGGCTACACCTTC. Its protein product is CASSASTGLLDGYTF.

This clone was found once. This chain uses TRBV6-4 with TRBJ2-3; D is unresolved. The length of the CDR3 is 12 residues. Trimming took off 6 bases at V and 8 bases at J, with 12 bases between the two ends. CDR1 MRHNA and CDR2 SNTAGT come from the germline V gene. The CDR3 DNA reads TGTGCCAGCAGGGACCGGCTGGGTACGCAGTATTTT. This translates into CASRDRLGTQYF.

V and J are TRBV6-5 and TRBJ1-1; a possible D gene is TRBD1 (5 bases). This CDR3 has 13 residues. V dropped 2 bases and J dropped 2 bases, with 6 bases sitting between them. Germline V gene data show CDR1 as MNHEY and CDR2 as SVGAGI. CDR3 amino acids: CASSYQGNTEAFF. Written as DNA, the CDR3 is TGTGCCAGCAGTTACCAGGGAAACACTGAAGCTTTCTTT.

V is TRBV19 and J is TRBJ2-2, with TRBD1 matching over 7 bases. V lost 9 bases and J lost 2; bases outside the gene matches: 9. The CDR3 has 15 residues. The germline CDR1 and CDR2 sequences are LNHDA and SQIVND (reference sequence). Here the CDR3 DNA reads TGTGCCAGCCATAATGGACAGGTTAACACCGGGGAGCTGTTTTTT. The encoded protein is CASHNGQVNTGELFF.

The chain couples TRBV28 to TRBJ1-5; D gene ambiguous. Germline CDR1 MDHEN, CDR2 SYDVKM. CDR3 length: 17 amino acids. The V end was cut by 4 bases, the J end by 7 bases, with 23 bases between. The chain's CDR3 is CASSSHSGLKASQPQHF. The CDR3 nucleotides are TGTGCCAGCAGTTCGCACTCCGGGCTCAAGGCTTCCCAGCCCCAGCATTTT.

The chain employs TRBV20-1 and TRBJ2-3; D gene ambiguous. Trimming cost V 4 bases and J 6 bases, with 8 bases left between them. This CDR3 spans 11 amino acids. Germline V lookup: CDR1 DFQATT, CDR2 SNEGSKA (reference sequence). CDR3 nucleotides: TGCAGTGCTACATTAGAGGATACGCAGTATTTT. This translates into CSATLEDTQYF.

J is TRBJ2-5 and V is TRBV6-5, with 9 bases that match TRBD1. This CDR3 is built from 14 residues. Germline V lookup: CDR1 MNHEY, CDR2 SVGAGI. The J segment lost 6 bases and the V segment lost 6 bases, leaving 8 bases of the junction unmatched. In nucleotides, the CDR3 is TGTGCCAGCAGCACCGGGACAGGGCTTAAGACCCAGTACTTC. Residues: CASSTGTGLKTQYF.

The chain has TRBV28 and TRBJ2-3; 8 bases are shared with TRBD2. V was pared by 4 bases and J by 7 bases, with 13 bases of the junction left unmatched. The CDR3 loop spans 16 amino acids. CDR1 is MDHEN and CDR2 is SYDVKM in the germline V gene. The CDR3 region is CASSSPGGAGVYTQYF. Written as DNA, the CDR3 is TGTGCCAGCAGTTCCCCCGGGGGAGCGGGAGTGTATACGCAGTATTTT. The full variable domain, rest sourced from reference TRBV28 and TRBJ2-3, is DVKVTQSSRYLVKRTGEKVFLECVQDMDHENMFWYRQDPGLGLRLIYFSYDVKMKEKGDIPEGYSVSREKKERFSLILESASTNQTSMYLCASSSPGGAGVYTQYFGPGTRLTVL.